This TCR beta chain stems from a study of technical replicates of blood from a few donors. CDR3 size: 15 residues. The V gene end was trimmed by 4 bases and the J gene end by 5 bases; junction bases not matched to a gene: 6. CDR1 is ENHRY and CDR2 is SYGVKD in the germline V gene. TCRdb's copy holds only in-frame clones and misses some; the assay was immunoSEQ multiplex PCR. This sample has roughly 13,000 clones; approximately 81% occur once, and the top ten carry roughly 10%. The sample comprised PBMCs. The clonotype was recovered from a human donor in good health. The V and J genes are TRBV10-3 and TRBJ2-2; 8 nucleotides match TRBD2. The CDR3 coding sequence is TGTGCCATCAGTGGGAGCGGGAGAAGGACCGGGGAGCTGTTTTTT. As protein: CAISGSGRRTGELFF.